The 25 T cell receptor beta chains presented below share a single source sample, sequenced in a study of blood T cell repertoires in COVID-19. Generated by immunoSEQ multiplex PCR, the TCRdb table keeps only in-frame clones and is missing some. The data hold approximately 73,000 clones, with roughly 86% observed a single time. The sequencing sample was made of peripheral blood. The receptors here all came from an older woman with acute or convalescent COVID-19.

The rearrangement links TRBV9 to TRBJ2-7; possible D gene TRBD2, 7 bases. CDR3 length: 15 amino acids. V was shortened by 4 bases and J by 2 bases, with 16 bases between the two germline ends. The germline CDR1 and CDR2 sequences are SGDLS and YYNGEE. This CDR3 is CASSPGGGGAYEQYF. CDR3 nucleotides: TGTGCCAGCAGCCCGGGGGGCGGGGGCGCCTACGAGCAGTACTTC.

CDR3 bases: TGCGCCAGCAGTGACCCCCCTCGGTTGAACACTGAAGCTTTCTTT. It encodes CASSDPPRLNTEAFF. V usage is TRBV10-2 and J usage is TRBJ1-1; no reliable D call. Trimming stripped 3 bases from V and 0 bases from J, with 11 bases between. Per germline, CDR1 WSHSY and CDR2 SAAADI. The CDR3 spans 15 residues.

This clone was picked up a small number of times. This rearrangement joins TRBV6-5 to TRBJ2-7; TRBD1 agrees at 9 bases. V trimming: 5 bases; J trimming: 3 bases; junction bases outside the gene matches: 2. Germline V gives CDR1 MNHEY, CDR2 SVGAGI. The CDR3 runs 13 residues. The CDR3 sequence: CASSKGQGYEQYF. In nucleotides, the CDR3 is TGTGCCAGCAGTAAGGGACAGGGCTACGAGCAGTACTTC.

The CDR3 DNA reads as TGCGCCAGCACTTGGGACTTATACAATGAGCAGTTCTTC. Encoded protein: CASTWDLYNEQFF. J is TRBJ2-1 and V is TRBV5-1; possible D gene TRBD2, 6 bases. Germline V lookup: CDR1 SGHRS, CDR2 YFSETQ. The V end was cut by 6 bases, the J end by 4 bases, with 11 bases between. The CDR3 has 13 residues.

This chain's CDR3 is CASSFYSGYEQYF. CDR3 nucleotides: TGTGCCAGCAGCTTTTATAGCGGCTACGAGCAGTACTTC. The V call is TRBV11-2, the J call TRBJ2-7, with D tentatively TRBD2 (6 bases). The CDR3 loop spans 13 amino acids. Germline CDR1 and CDR2: SGHAT and FQNNGV. V lost 3 bases to trimming and J lost 3 bases, with 9 bases between them.

The genes are TRBV28 and TRBJ2-7, with D possibly being TRBD2 (6 bases). The CDR3 is 16 amino acids. Trimming took 2 bases from V and 1 from J, leaving 15 bases between them. Germline V lookup: CDR1 MDHEN, CDR2 SYDVKM. The DNA of the CDR3 is TGTGCCAGCAGTTTAAGCGGGCCGCAACTATCCTACGAGCAGTACTTC. Encoded protein: CASSLSGPQLSYEQYF.

This chain links TRBV19 with TRBJ2-7; D is perhaps TRBD1 (6 bases). With 0 bases removed from V and 5 bases from J, the gap between germline ends came to 8 bases. Germline V lookup: CDR1 LNHDA, CDR2 SQIVND (reference sequence). There are 13 residues in the CDR3. Here the CDR3 reads CASSIEQGNEQYF. The CDR3 DNA follows: TGTGCCAGTAGTATAGAACAGGGCAACGAGCAGTACTTC. Full variable domain (outside the CDR3, taken from reference TRBV19 and TRBJ2-7): DGGITQSPKYLFRKEGQNVTLSCEQNLNHDAMYWYRQDPGQGLRLIYYSQIVNDFQKGDIAEGYSVSREKKESFPLTVTSAQKNPTAFYLCASSIEQGNEQYFGPGTRLTVT.

V usage is TRBV28 and J usage is TRBJ2-7, with a possible D match to TRBD1 (8 bases). Trimming took 6 bases from V and 0 from J, leaving 15 bases between them. CDR1 is MDHEN and CDR2 is SYDVKM in the germline V gene. This CDR3 contains 15 residues. The CDR3 sequence: CASRPSGTGSYEQYF. CDR3 sequence (DNA): TGTGCCAGCAGACCCAGCGGGACAGGCTCCTACGAGCAGTACTTC.

This chain uses TRBV2 with TRBJ1-5, with D possibly matching TRBD1 (5 bases). This CDR3 comprises 15 residues. V lost 2 bases and J lost 1, with 9 bases in between. The germline CDR1 and CDR2 sequences are SNHLY and FYNNEI. The CDR3: CASSEQGLSNQPQHF. In DNA form, the CDR3 reads TGTGCCAGCAGTGAACAGGGATTGAGCAATCAGCCCCAGCATTTT. Full variable domain (outside the CDR3, taken from reference TRBV2 and TRBJ1-5): EPEVTQTPSHQVTQMGQEVILRCVPISNHLYFYWYRQILGQKVEFLVSFYNNEISEKSEIFDDQFSVERPDGSNFTLKIRSTKLEDSAMYFCASSEQGLSNQPQHFGDGTRLSIL.

The chain links TRBV19 to TRBJ2-5; TRBD1 aligns across 7 bases. After removal of 5 bases from V and 4 bases from J, the junction contained 7 bases not matched to a gene. Germline values: CDR1 LNHDA, CDR2 SQIVND (reference sequence). The CDR3 extends over 14 amino acids. CDR3 residues: CASSLRTGGETQYF. The CDR3 DNA follows: TGTGCCAGTAGTCTAAGGACAGGAGGAGAGACCCAGTACTTC.

The chain recombines TRBV7-2 with TRBJ1-5; TRBD1 matches at 7 bases. Germline values: CDR1 SGHTA, CDR2 FQGNSA. The CDR3 covers 18 residues. V lost 1 base, J lost 1 base, and 10 bases stayed unmatched. CDR3 nucleotides: TGTGCCAGCAGCTTAGACTCAGGGGGTCCATTGAGCAATCAGCCCCAGCATTTT. This encodes CASSLDSGGPLSNQPQHF.

This clone was observed once. The rearrangement joins TRBV28 to TRBJ1-5; 7 nucleotides match TRBD1. Per germline, CDR1 MDHEN and CDR2 SYDVKM. Trimming removed 5 bases from V and 6 bases from J; junction bases left unmatched: 10. CDR3 length: 15 amino acids. CDR3 DNA sequence: TGTGCCAGCAGTACCCGAAGGGGGCGAAGTCAGCCCCAGCATTTT. This sequence encodes CASSTRRGRSQPQHF.

The chain uses TRBV28 and TRBJ2-5, with 12 bases matching TRBD1. The CDR3 covers 16 residues. V shed 4 bases, J shed 5 bases, and the junction held 8 bases outside the gene matches. The germline V gene has CDR1 MDHEN and CDR2 SYDVKM. As DNA, the CDR3 is TGTGCCAGCAGTTCCCCCGGGACAGGGGGCACGGAGACCCAGTACTTC. Protein product: CASSSPGTGGTETQYF. The whole variable domain, remainder taken from reference TRBV28 and TRBJ2-5, is DVKVTQSSRYLVKRTGEKVFLECVQDMDHENMFWYRQDPGLGLRLIYFSYDVKMKEKGDIPEGYSVSREKKERFSLILESASTNQTSMYLCASSSPGTGGTETQYFGPGTRLLVL.

The V call is TRBV7-2, the J call TRBJ2-1; 8 bases align to TRBD1. The CDR3 has 16 residues. CDR1 and CDR2 (germline): SGHTA, FQGNSA. Trimming at V came to 1 base and at J to 8 bases, leaving 10 bases not matched to a gene. The CDR3 DNA sequence: TGTGCCAGCAGCTTAGGTACAGGGGGTGCCTTATATGAGCAGTTCTTC. Translation gives CASSLGTGGALYEQFF.

This chain connects TRBV4-1 to TRBJ2-1; TRBD2 is a possible D gene (7 bases). CDR3 size: 16 residues. V was clipped by 0 bases and J by 12 bases, with 21 bases between them. Per the germline V gene, CDR1 is MGHRA and CDR2 is YSYEKL. The CDR3: CASSQEVASGGGGQFF. The CDR3 DNA reads TGCGCCAGCAGCCAAGAGGTCGCTAGCGGAGGGGGTGGGCAGTTCTTC.

This chain links TRBV5-1 with TRBJ1-1; TRBD1 matches at 8 bases. In germline, CDR1 is SGHRS, CDR2 YFSETQ. The ends lost 1 base at V and 8 bases at J; junction bases unmatched: 7. The CDR3 has 14 residues. CDR3 nucleotides: TGCGCCAGCAGCTTGTTGGGACAGGCGGAGGAAGCTTTCTTT. Translating gives CASSLLGQAEEAFF. Looking up the rest from reference TRBV5-1 and TRBJ1-1 gives the full variable domain: KAGVTQTPRYLIKTRGQQVTLSCSPISGHRSVSWYQQTPGQGLQFLFEYFSETQRNKGNFPGRFSGRQFSNSRSEMNVSTLELGDSALYLCASSLLGQAEEAFFGQGTRLTVV.

The chain uses TRBV11-1 and TRBJ2-3; 8 nucleotides agree with TRBD2. V shed 2 bases and J 3 bases; nucleotides not matched to a gene: 7. The CDR3 is 16 amino acids. Germline-derived CDR1 and CDR2 are SGHAT and FQDESV (reference sequence). The DNA for the CDR3 is TGTGCCAGCAGCTTATCACCCAGCGGGGGTACAGATACGCAGTATTTT. Encoded protein: CASSLSPSGGTDTQYF. The full variable domain, in which reference TRBV11-1 and TRBJ2-3 provide the parts outside the CDR3, is EAEVAQSPRYKITEKSQAVAFWCDPISGHATLYWYRQILGQGPELLVQFQDESVVDDSQLPKDRFSAERLKGVDSTLKIQPAELGDSAMYLCASSLSPSGGTDTQYFGPGTRLTVL.

The V call is TRBV3-1 (or the pseudogene TRBV3-2), the J call TRBJ2-2; D might be TRBD2 (7 bases). The CDR3 has 16 residues. Trimming pared 3 bases from V and 5 bases from J, leaving 16 bases between. The germline CDR1 and CDR2 sequences are LGHDT and YNNKEL (reference sequence). The chain's CDR3 is CASSHDPGGRTGELFF. For the CDR3, the DNA is TGTGCCAGCAGCCATGACCCGGGGGGCCGAACCGGGGAGCTGTTTTTT.

The chain employs TRBV7-2 and TRBJ1-5; 8 positions match TRBD1. After removal of 1 base from V and 7 bases from J, the junction contained 9 bases not matched to a gene. Germline values: CDR1 SGHTA, CDR2 FQGNSA. This CDR3 spans 16 amino acids. The CDR3, as DNA: TGTGCCAGCAGCTTAGAAGGACAGGGCTTTGGGCAGCCCCAGCATTTT. It translates to CASSLEGQGFGQPQHF.

V is TRBV10-2 and J is TRBJ2-5, with 8 bases identical to TRBD2. The CDR3 consists of 16 residues. The germline CDR1 and CDR2 sequences are WSHSY and SAAADI. Germline trimming cut 0 bases from V and 9 bases from J; bases unmatched to any gene: 12. CDR3 sequence (DNA): TGCGCCAGCAGTGAGTCGGGTAGCGGGGCACCCCCGGCCCAGTACTTC. Translating gives CASSESGSGAPPAQYF.

This clone appeared once. CDR3 DNA: TGTGCCAGTAGTATCCGACTAGCTGTGGATACGCAGTATTTT. It codes for CASSIRLAVDTQYF. The rearrangement links TRBV19 to TRBJ2-3, with TRBD2 identical over 7 bases. V dropped 3 bases and J dropped 6; count of bases not matched to a gene: 6. The length of the CDR3 is 14 residues. Looked up from germline, CDR1 is LNHDA and CDR2 is SQIVND (reference sequence).

V usage is TRBV5-1 and J usage is TRBJ2-3, with D possibly matching TRBD1 (6 bases). The ends were cut back, 4 bases at V and 1 base at J, with 10 bases in the middle. The germline CDR1 and CDR2 sequences are SGHRS and YFSETQ. The CDR3 has 14 residues. The CDR3 DNA is TGCGCCAGCAGCGACCCAGGGGGCACAGATACGCAGTATTTT. As protein: CASSDPGGTDTQYF.

The table lists this clone with a few counts. The rearrangement uses TRBV7-9 and TRBJ1-5, with no clear D. Trimming left V 5 bases short and J 4 bases short, with 12 bases between. CDR3 length equals 14 residues. Germline-derived CDR1 and CDR2 are SEHNR and FQNEAQ (reference sequence). CDR3 sequence (DNA): TGTGCCAGCAGCCGATTTGGAGGGAATCAGCCCCAGCATTTT. Translation gives CASSRFGGNQPQHF. The whole variable domain, filled in from reference TRBV7-9 and TRBJ1-5, reads DTGVSQNPRHKITKRGQNVTFRCDPISEHNRLYWYRQTLGQGPEFLTYFQNEAQLEKSRLLSDRFSAERPKGSFSTLEIQRTEQGDSAMYLCASSRFGGNQPQHFGDGTRLSIL.

The chain joins TRBV5-1 to TRBJ1-4; D may be TRBD1 (5 bases). The V end was cut by 4 bases, the J end by 8 bases, with 12 bases between. From germline, CDR1 is SGHRS and CDR2 YFSETQ. The CDR3 runs 13 residues. The CDR3 loop reads CASSLGTGEKLFF. Here the CDR3 DNA reads TGCGCCAGCAGCCTGGGGACGGGGGAAAAACTGTTTTTT.

CDR3 DNA sequence: TGTGCCAGCAGCGCCCTTAGCTCGTCGTATGGCTACACCTTC. Amino acids: CASSALSSSYGYTF. This rearrangement joins TRBV7-9 to TRBJ1-2; D remains ambiguous. The CDR3 has 14 residues. V was clipped by 5 bases and J by 5 bases, with 15 bases between them. The germline CDR1 and CDR2 sequences are SEHNR and FQNEAQ (reference sequence).